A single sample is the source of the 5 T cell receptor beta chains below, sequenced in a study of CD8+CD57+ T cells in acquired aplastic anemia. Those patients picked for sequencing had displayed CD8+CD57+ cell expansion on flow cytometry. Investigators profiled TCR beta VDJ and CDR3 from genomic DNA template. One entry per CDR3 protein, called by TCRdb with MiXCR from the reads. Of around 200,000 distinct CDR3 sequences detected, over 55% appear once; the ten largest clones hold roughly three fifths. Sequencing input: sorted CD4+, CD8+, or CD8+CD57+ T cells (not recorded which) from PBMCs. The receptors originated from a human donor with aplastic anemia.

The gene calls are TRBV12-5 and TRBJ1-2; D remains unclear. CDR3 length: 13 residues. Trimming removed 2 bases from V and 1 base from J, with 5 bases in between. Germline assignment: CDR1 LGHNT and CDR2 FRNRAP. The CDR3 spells CASGLYGNYGYTF. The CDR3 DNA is TGTGCTAGTGGTTTGTACGGTAACTATGGCTACACCTTC.

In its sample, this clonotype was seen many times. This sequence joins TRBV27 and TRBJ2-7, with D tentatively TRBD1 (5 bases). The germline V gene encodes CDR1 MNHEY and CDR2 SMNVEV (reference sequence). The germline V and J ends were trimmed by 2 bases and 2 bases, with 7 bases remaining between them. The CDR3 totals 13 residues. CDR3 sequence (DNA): TGTGCCAGCAGTTTAGACAGCACCTACGAGCAGTACTTC. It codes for CASSLDSTYEQYF.

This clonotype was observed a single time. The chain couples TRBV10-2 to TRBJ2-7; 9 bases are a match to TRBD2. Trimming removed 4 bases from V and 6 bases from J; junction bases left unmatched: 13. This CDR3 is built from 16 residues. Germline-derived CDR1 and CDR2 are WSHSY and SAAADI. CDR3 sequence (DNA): TGCGCCAGCAGTGCTAGGCACGAGGCGGGGGGGCTCGAGCAGTACTTC. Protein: CASSARHEAGGLEQYF.

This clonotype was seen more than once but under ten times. The CDR3 DNA sequence: TGTGCCAGCAGCTTGGCCACAGGGGGGTTCTACGAGCAGTACTTC. Translated, it gives CASSLATGGFYEQYF. This chain joins TRBV7-2 and TRBJ2-7; 8 bases are a match to TRBD1. The junction had 7 bases not matched to a gene; V was cut back by 3 bases and J by 3 bases. The germline gives CDR1 SGHTA, CDR2 FQGNSA. This CDR3 spans 15 amino acids. Combining the CDR3 with reference TRBV7-2 and TRBJ2-7 gives the whole variable domain GAGVSQSPSNKVTEKGKDVELRCDPISGHTALYWYRQSLGQGLEFLIYFQGNSAPDKSGLPSDRFSAERTGGSVSTLTIQRTQQEDSAVYLCASSLATGGFYEQYFGPGTRLTVT.

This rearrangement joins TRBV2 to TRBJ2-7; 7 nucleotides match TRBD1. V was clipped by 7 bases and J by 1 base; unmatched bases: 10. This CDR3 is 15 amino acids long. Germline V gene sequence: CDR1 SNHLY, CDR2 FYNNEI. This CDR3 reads CASNRPGTASYEQYF. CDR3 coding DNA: TGTGCCAGCAATCGGCCCGGGACAGCATCCTACGAGCAGTACTTC.